Listed here are 27 T cell receptor beta chains from one sample, sequenced in a study of T cells of healthy individuals. One entry per CDR3 protein, called by TCRdb with MiXCR from the 5' RACE reads. There are roughly 87,000 distinct CDR3 sequences in the sample; approximately 15% occur only once, and 6% to 8% lies in the top ten. These receptors all come from a human donor in good health.

This clonotype was counted between two and nine times. V gene TRBV11-1 combines with J gene TRBJ2-1; 10 bases are a match to TRBD1. The V gene's germline CDR1 is SGHAT and CDR2 FQDESV (reference sequence). The CDR3 loop spans 14 amino acids. J lost 10 bases, V lost 7 bases, and 10 bases had no gene match. CDR3: CASKGGTGVNEQFF. CDR3 nucleotides: TGTGCCAGCAAGGGGGGGACAGGGGTGAACGAGCAGTTCTTC.

This clonotype was found a few times. V gene TRBV7-8 combines with J gene TRBJ2-3; 7 positions match TRBD2. The J segment lost 2 bases and the V segment lost 6 bases, leaving 17 bases of the junction unmatched. Germline V gene sequence: CDR1 SGHVS, CDR2 FQNEAQ. The length of the CDR3 is 18 residues. Here the CDR3 DNA reads TGTGCCAGCAGGGGGGGGGAGACTCCACCCAGAAACACAGATACGCAGTATTTT. Residues: CASRGGETPPRNTDTQYF.

This clonotype appeared once. The chain couples TRBV7-2 to TRBJ2-1, with 9 bases lining up with TRBD2. Losses at the gene ends were 8 bases for V and 7 bases for J; bases not matched to a gene: 6. This CDR3 spans 13 amino acids. Germline CDR1 reads SGHTA; CDR2 reads FQGNSA. CDR3 protein: CASGRGGQNEQFF. The CDR3 DNA sequence: TGTGCCAGCGGGCGGGGGGGCCAAAATGAGCAGTTCTTC.

This clonotype was recorded at least ten times. V usage is TRBV6-6 and J usage is TRBJ2-7, with D perhaps TRBD1 (5 bases). The CDR3 contains 14 residues. With 5 bases removed from V and 2 bases from J, the gap between germline ends came to 13 bases. The V gene's germline CDR1 is MNHNY and CDR2 SVGAGI (reference sequence). The CDR3 here is CASSGPPTAYEQYF. The CDR3 DNA sequence: TGTGCCAGCAGTGGACCGCCGACAGCCTACGAGCAGTACTTC.

This clonotype appeared many times. This chain uses TRBV14 with TRBJ1-6; no definite D call. Between the trimmed V and J ends, which lost 0 bases and 7 bases, there was a span of 7 bases. This CDR3 region has 14 residues. CDR1 SGHDN and CDR2 FVKESK come from the germline V gene. The CDR3 nucleotides read TGTGCCAGCAGCCAAGAAGCCCGAAATTCACCCCTCCACTTT. This encodes CASSQEARNSPLHF.

This chain links TRBV25-1 with TRBJ2-7; D is unclear. Trimming took off 10 bases at V and 6 bases at J, with 16 bases between the two ends. CDR3 length: 12 amino acids. Germline CDR1 reads MGHDK; CDR2 reads SYGVNS. CDR3 nucleotide sequence: TGTGCCAACCCTTGTCTAGTCTGCGAGCAGTACTTC. Residues: CANPCLVCEQYF.

This clonotype was seen a few times. The chain joins TRBV28 to TRBJ1-5; 7 bases map to TRBD1. V shed 8 bases, J shed 0 bases, and the junction held 4 bases outside the gene matches. Germline values: CDR1 MDHEN, CDR2 SYDVKM. The CDR3 has 14 residues. The CDR3 sequence is CASVDRASNQPQHF. In DNA form, the CDR3 reads TGTGCCAGCGTAGACAGGGCTAGCAATCAGCCCCAGCATTTT.

This clonotype was seen a few times. The CDR3 coding sequence is TGTGCCAGCAGCTGGGACAGGGTTTTTGGGGAGCTGTTTTTT. Translating it yields CASSWDRVFGELFF. This chain connects TRBV7-2 to TRBJ2-2; the match to TRBD1 covers 9 bases. Looked up from germline, CDR1 is SGHTA and CDR2 is FQGNSA. Trimming removed 4 bases from V and 8 bases from J; junction bases left unmatched: 5. The CDR3 is 14 residues long. Complete variable domain (other parts from reference TRBV7-2 and TRBJ2-2): GAGVSQSPSNKVTEKGKDVELRCDPISGHTALYWYRQSLGQGLEFLIYFQGNSAPDKSGLPSDRFSAERTGGSVSTLTIQRTQQEDSAVYLCASSWDRVFGELFFGEGSRLTVL.

This clonotype was seen many times. V and J are TRBV9 and TRBJ2-2; perhaps TRBD1 as D (6 bases). V shed 4 bases and J shed 5 bases, with 12 bases lying between them. There are 14 residues in the CDR3. The germline V gene has CDR1 SGDLS and CDR2 YYNGEE. The CDR3 loop is CASSLTQGTGELFF. For the CDR3, the DNA is TGTGCCAGCAGCCTTACCCAGGGGACCGGGGAGCTGTTTTTT.

The chain combines TRBV20-1 with TRBJ2-3; no firm D call. Germline CDR1 reads DFQATT; CDR2 reads SNEGSKA (reference sequence). The CDR3 is 16 amino acids. V lost 5 bases and J 3 bases, leaving 21 bases between the germline ends. The CDR3 sequence: CSALTLARMGTDTQYF. The CDR3 DNA reads as TGCAGTGCTTTAACCCTGGCGAGGATGGGGACAGATACGCAGTATTTT.

The V gene is TRBV7-8, the J gene TRBJ2-7; TRBD2 agrees at 9 bases. Trimming at V came to 3 bases and at J to 2 bases, leaving 8 bases not matched to a gene. The CDR3 has 16 residues. The germline V gene encodes CDR1 SGHVS and CDR2 FQNEAQ. This chain's CDR3 is CASSFQAGGATYEQYF. The CDR3 DNA reads TGTGCCAGCAGCTTCCAAGCGGGGGGTGCCACCTACGAGCAGTACTTC.

The sample holds many counts of this clonotype. The J gene is TRBJ2-5, the V gene TRBV25-1; no firm D call. The germline V gene has CDR1 MGHDK and CDR2 SYGVNS. CDR3 length: 14 residues. The V gene lost 2 bases and the J gene lost 6 bases, with 13 bases spanning the gap. In nucleotides, the CDR3 is TGTGCCAGCAGTGAACACACGCCCGACAAGACCCAGTACTTC. Protein: CASSEHTPDKTQYF.

V is TRBV11-1 and J is TRBJ1-4; maybe TRBD1 (6 bases). The CDR3 totals 15 residues. Germline lookup yields CDR1 SGHAT and CDR2 FQDESV (reference sequence). V lost 5 bases and J lost 6, with 16 bases in between. The CDR3 DNA is TGTGCCAGCAGCGGGTATAACAGGGCGGATGAAAAACTGTTTTTT. Protein product: CASSGYNRADEKLFF.

This clonotype was observed a handful of times. V usage is TRBV28 and J usage is TRBJ2-7; TRBD2 is a possible D gene (6 bases). Germline lookup yields CDR1 MDHEN and CDR2 SYDVKM. V shed 5 bases and J shed 5 bases, with 10 bases lying between them. CDR3 length: 12 amino acids. The DNA for the CDR3 is TGTGCCAGCAGTGGGGAGGTCCACGAGCAGTACTTC. Its protein product is CASSGEVHEQYF.

The chain is built from TRBV7-6 and TRBJ1-1; 8 nucleotides agree with TRBD1. Germline V gene lookup returns CDR1 SGHVS and CDR2 FNYEAQ. The CDR3 runs 14 residues. V shed 5 bases, J shed 3 bases, and the junction held 5 bases outside the gene matches. The CDR3 sequence is CASSRQGTDTEAFF. The DNA of the CDR3 is TGTGCCAGCAGCCGACAGGGGACAGACACTGAAGCTTTCTTT.

The chain carries TRBV4-3 and TRBJ1-6, with D tentatively TRBD1 (5 bases). Trimming pared 0 bases from V and 10 bases from J, leaving 7 bases between. CDR1 LGHNA and CDR2 YSLEER come from the germline V gene. The CDR3 has 13 amino acids. CDR3 residues: CASSQDWGSPLHF. CDR3 bases: TGCGCCAGCAGCCAAGATTGGGGGTCACCCCTCCACTTT.

This clonotype was picked up many times. The chain joins TRBV7-6 to TRBJ2-1; 14 bases line up with TRBD2. J lost 9 bases, V lost 2 bases, and 9 bases had no gene match. The CDR3 loop spans 17 amino acids. Germline lookup yields CDR1 SGHVS and CDR2 FNYEAQ. CDR3 sequence (DNA): TGTGCCAGCAGCTTACGTCCGACTAGCGGGAGGGCGACTGAGCAGTTCTTC. Protein sequence: CASSLRPTSGRATEQFF.

This clonotype has only a few counts. The chain recombines TRBV6-6 with TRBJ1-5; D is unresolved. The CDR3 is made up of 16 amino acids. CDR1 and CDR2 (germline): MNHNY, SVGAGI (reference sequence). V lost 6 bases to trimming and J lost 0 bases, with 15 bases between them. The CDR3 loop reads CASSPSAGHSNQPQHF. CDR3 DNA sequence: TGTGCCAGCAGCCCCTCCGCCGGCCATAGCAATCAGCCCCAGCATTTT.

There are many counts of this clonotype. This chain connects TRBV5-1 to TRBJ1-4; no reliable D call. The V end lost 4 bases, the J end lost 5 bases, and 12 bases lay between the germline ends. CDR3 length equals 14 residues. CDR1 is SGHRS, CDR2 YFSETQ, per germline. CDR3 nucleotide sequence: TGCGCCAGCAGCCCCAACCGGGGAAATGAAAAACTGTTTTTT. Translation gives CASSPNRGNEKLFF.

The count of this clonotype is one. The V and J genes are TRBV6-1 and TRBJ1-1; TRBD1 is a possible D gene (5 bases). The length of the CDR3 is 14 residues. Germline-derived CDR1 and CDR2 are MNHNS and SASEGT. V lost 9 bases and J 0 bases, leaving 14 bases between the germline ends. The CDR3, as DNA: TGTGCCAGTAAGGGACTATACATGAACACTGAAGCTTTCTTT. Translating it yields CASKGLYMNTEAFF.

The chain has TRBV28 and TRBJ2-3; 7 bases align to TRBD1. Germline CDR1 MDHEN, CDR2 SYDVKM. With 4 bases clipped from V and 4 bases from J, the junction kept 8 bases outside the gene matches. The CDR3 length is 15 residues. DNA for the CDR3: TGTGCCAGCAGTTCCCCACAGGGGTGGTCAGATACGCAGTATTTT. Encoded protein: CASSSPQGWSDTQYF.

This clonotype was seen more than once but under ten times. This sequence joins TRBV5-1 and TRBJ2-7; D gene uncertain. This CDR3 comprises 13 residues. Germline CDR1 SGHRS, CDR2 YFSETQ. The ends were cut back, 3 bases at V and 1 base at J, with 8 bases in the middle. The CDR3 coding sequence is TGCGCCAGCAGCTATGACGGTTCCTACGAGCAGTACTTC. It is translated as CASSYDGSYEQYF.

The sample holds a few counts of this clonotype. The chain carries TRBV5-5 and TRBJ2-1, with a weak D call TRBD1 (5 bases). CDR1 and CDR2 (germline): SGHKS, YYEKEE (reference sequence). V gave up 1 base and J gave up 5 bases, with 16 bases separating them. The CDR3 extends over 16 amino acids. The CDR3 here is CASSLFSRAKNNEQFF. The CDR3 DNA reads TGTGCCAGCAGCTTGTTCTCCAGGGCTAAAAACAATGAGCAGTTCTTC.

This clonotype was counted ten times or more. Written as DNA, the CDR3 is TGTGCCAGCAGCTTGGCCTTGATGACGGATGGCTACACCTTC. It is translated as CASSLALMTDGYTF. V and J are TRBV5-4 and TRBJ1-2; D uncertain. The CDR3 runs 14 residues. The V end was cut by 0 bases, the J end by 6 bases, with 12 bases between. Looked up from germline, CDR1 is SGHNT and CDR2 is YYREEE (reference sequence). Based on the CDR3 plus reference TRBV5-4 and TRBJ1-2, the full variable domain is ETGVTQSPTHLIKTRGQQVTLRCSSQSGHNTVSWYQQALGQGPQFIFQYYREEENGRGNFPPRFSGLQFPNYSSELNVNALELDDSALYLCASSLALMTDGYTFGSGTRLTVV.

This clonotype was observed a handful of times. The chain is built from TRBV12-3 or TRBV12-4 and TRBJ2-1; D is unresolved. The CDR3 totals 16 residues. V dropped 2 bases and J dropped 12 bases, with 23 bases sitting between them. CDR3 in amino acids: CASSLSERPRGKGQFF. CDR3 sequence (DNA): TGTGCCAGCAGTTTAAGCGAAAGGCCCCGAGGAAAGGGGCAGTTCTTC.

Comment on this clonotype: Given a much more abundant clone one base away, this may be a read error. The rearrangement uses TRBV18 and TRBJ2-5; no clear D gene. The CDR3 has 12 residues. Germline V gene sequence: CDR1 KGHSH, CDR2 LQKENI. The CDR3 DNA is TGTGCCAGCTCACCATCTGAGGAGACCGAGTACTTC. This translates into CASSPSEETEYF.

This chain connects TRBV6-6 to TRBJ1-1; D remains ambiguous. The CDR3 sequence is 12 residues long. From germline, CDR1 is MNHNY and CDR2 SVGAGI (reference sequence). The V gene lost 6 bases and the J gene lost 4 bases, with 9 bases spanning the gap. The CDR3 reads CASSPLGTEAFF. The CDR3 nucleotides read TGTGCCAGCAGCCCCTTGGGCACTGAAGCTTTCTTT.